Included here is one T cell receptor (beta chain) sequence, with context. The sample is drawn from a study of blood T cell repertoires in COVID-19. Overall study: Whether acute or convalescent, the COVID-19 samples came from the United States, Italy and Spain. From T cells, B-cell-depleted T cells, or PBMCs came the material, which was cDNA or gDNA.

Original data processing: Amplification of reference gene primers provided the estimated nucleated cell counts. Using immunoSEQ multiplex PCR, the repertoire was profiled, and TCRdb retains in-frame clones only, with some absent. V, J and clone size are those of that table, while D and trimming were read from the DNA. The sample contains approximately 140,000 clones, 80% to 90% of which appear only once. Germline CDR1 reads SGHTA; CDR2 reads FQGTGA. The CDR3 length is 15 residues. V was cut by 5 bases and J by 1 base, with 12 bases left in between. The sequenced material came from peripheral blood. The receptor comes from a man aged 70-80 years with acute or convalescent COVID-19. J is TRBJ1-3 and V is TRBV7-3; no clear D. The CDR3, as DNA: TGTGCCAGCAGCGCGACCCCCGGGTCTGGAAACACCATATATTTT. Translation: CASSATPGSGNTIYF.